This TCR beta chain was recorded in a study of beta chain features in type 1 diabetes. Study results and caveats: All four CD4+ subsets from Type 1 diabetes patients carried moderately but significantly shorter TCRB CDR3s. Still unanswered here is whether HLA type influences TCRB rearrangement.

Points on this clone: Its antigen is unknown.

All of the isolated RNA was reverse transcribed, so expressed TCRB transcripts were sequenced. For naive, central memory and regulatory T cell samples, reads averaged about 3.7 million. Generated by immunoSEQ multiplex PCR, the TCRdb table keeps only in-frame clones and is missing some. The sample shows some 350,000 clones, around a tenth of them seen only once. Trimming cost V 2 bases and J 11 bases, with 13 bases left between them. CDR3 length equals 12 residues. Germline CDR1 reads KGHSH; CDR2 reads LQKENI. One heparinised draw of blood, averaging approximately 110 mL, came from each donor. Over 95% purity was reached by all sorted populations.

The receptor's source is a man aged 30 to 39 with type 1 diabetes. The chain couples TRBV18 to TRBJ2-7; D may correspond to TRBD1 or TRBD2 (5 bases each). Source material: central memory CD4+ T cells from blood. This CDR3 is CASSPRGEKEYF. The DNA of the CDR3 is TGTGCCAGCTCACCAAGGGGAGAAAAGGAGTACTTC.